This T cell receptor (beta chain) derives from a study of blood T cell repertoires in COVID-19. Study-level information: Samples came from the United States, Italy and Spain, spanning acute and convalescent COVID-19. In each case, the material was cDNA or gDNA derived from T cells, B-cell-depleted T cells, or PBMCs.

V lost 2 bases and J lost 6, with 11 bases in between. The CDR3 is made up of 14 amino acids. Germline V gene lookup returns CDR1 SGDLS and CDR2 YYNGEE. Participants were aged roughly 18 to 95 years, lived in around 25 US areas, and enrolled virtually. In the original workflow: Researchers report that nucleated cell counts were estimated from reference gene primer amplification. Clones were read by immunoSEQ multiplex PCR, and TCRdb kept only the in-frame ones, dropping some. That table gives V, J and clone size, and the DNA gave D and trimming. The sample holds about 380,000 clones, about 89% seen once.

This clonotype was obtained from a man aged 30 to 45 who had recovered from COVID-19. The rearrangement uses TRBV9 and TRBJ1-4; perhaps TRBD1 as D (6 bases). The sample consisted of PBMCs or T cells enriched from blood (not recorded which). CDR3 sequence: CASSVRPGDEKLFF. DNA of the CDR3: TGTGCCAGCAGCGTTAGGCCAGGGGATGAAAAACTGTTTTTT.